Given below is one T cell receptor (beta chain) in context. What it binds is unknown. The entry originates in a study of T cells in localized non-small cell lung cancer. Findings and limits, study-wide: Across samples, adjacent lung featured a median approximately 60 of the top 100 tumor clones. In the blood, greater T cell density corresponded to longer overall survival. As only one tumor region underwent sequencing, heterogeneity remains possible. Uninvolved adjacent lung had the highest recorded T cell clonality, with tumor below it.

This CDR3 spans 15 amino acids. J lost 8 bases, V lost 6 bases, and 7 bases had no gene match. Per germline, CDR1 SGHNT and CDR2 YENEEA. The repertoire was sequenced with immunoSEQ multiplex PCR; TCRdb's copy has only in-frame clones and lacks some. Among fewer than 2,000 clones listed, about a quarter were seen once. The material was normal lung tissue next to the tumor, obtained before any cancer treatment. The receptor was isolated from a male donor older than 55 with stage II lung adenocarcinoma. This chain links TRBV11-3 with TRBJ2-1; 13 nucleotides match TRBD2. The CDR3 DNA reads TGTGCCAGCAGTCCCACTAGCGGGAGGGCCGATGAGCAGTTCTTC. It is translated as CASSPTSGRADEQFF.